Below are 2 T cell receptor beta chains sequenced from a single sample in a study of Ad26.COV2.S vaccination and SARS-CoV-2 variants. Assay: immunoSEQ multiplex PCR; the TCRdb copy retains only in-frame clones and omits some. Of around 400,000 clones detected, about 83% appear once; the ten largest clones hold around 7%. Treatment meaning: approximately 18 received Ad26.COV2.S at low or high dose, single or two shots; roughly five received placebo; per-sample allocation not given. Each sample was drawn 63 days after the first injection (of vaccine or placebo). This material consisted of peripheral blood, taken in a trial of Ad26.COV2.S vaccine versus placebo. These receptor sequences come from a person between 18 and 65 years old who received the Ad26.COV2.S COVID-19 vaccine or a placebo.

This sequence joins TRBV5-1 and TRBJ2-3; D is unresolved. The CDR3 totals 14 residues. Per the germline V gene, CDR1 is SGHRS and CDR2 is YFSETQ. Trimming took 4 bases from V and 4 from J, leaving 13 bases between them. The CDR3 nucleotides read TGCGCCAGCAGCAGCGTAGGGTCCCCAGATACGCAGTATTTT. This translates into CASSSVGSPDTQYF.

The chain employs TRBV4-1 and TRBJ2-5; TRBD2 aligns across 8 bases. The CDR3 totals 16 residues. Germline CDR1 is MGHRA and CDR2 is YSYEKL. V dropped 0 bases and J dropped 6; count of bases not matched to a gene: 9. The CDR3 region is CASSQDLSGSVKTQYF. In nucleotides, the CDR3 is TGCGCCAGCAGCCAAGATTTAAGCGGGAGCGTAAAGACCCAGTACTTC.